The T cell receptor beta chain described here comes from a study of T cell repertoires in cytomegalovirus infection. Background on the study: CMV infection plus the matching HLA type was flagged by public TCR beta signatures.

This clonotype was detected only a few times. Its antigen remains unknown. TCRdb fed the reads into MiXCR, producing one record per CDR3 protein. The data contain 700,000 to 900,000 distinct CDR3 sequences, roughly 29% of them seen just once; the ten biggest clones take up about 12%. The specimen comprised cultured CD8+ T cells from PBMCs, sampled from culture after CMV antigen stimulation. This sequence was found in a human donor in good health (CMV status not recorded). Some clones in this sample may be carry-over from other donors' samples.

The CDR3 nucleotides read TGTGCCAGCATCATAGCAGGGACCGGGGAGCTGTTTTTT. Translation: CASIIAGTGELFF. The chain uses TRBV2 and TRBJ2-2; D might be TRBD1 (5 bases). Looked up from germline, CDR1 is SNHLY and CDR2 is FYNNEI. V lost 7 bases and J lost 5, with 11 bases in between. The CDR3 length is 13 residues.